A single sample gave rise to the 27 T cell receptor beta chains below, sequenced in a study of T cell responses to AZD1222 COVID-19 vaccine. Clones were sequenced by immunoSEQ multiplex PCR, and TCRdb holds only the in-frame ones, with some missing. Altogether 99,000 or so clones are present, over 70% being singletons, with the ten largest covering more than 8%. Source: peripheral blood, taken on day 0 of AZD1222 vaccination. All receptors come from an adult in good health.

This chain uses TRBV7-2 with TRBJ2-7; tentatively, D is TRBD1 (6 bases). Trimming took off 1 base at V and 6 bases at J, with 10 bases between the two ends. The length of the CDR3 is 13 residues. Germline V gene data show CDR1 as SGHTA and CDR2 as FQGNSA. CDR3 nucleotides: TGTGCCAGCAGCTTAGACGACAGGTTCGAGCAGTACTTC. Protein: CASSLDDRFEQYF. Using reference TRBV7-2 and TRBJ2-7 for the parts outside the CDR3, the full variable domain is GAGVSQSPSNKVTEKGKDVELRCDPISGHTALYWYRQSLGQGLEFLIYFQGNSAPDKSGLPSDRFSAERTGGSVSTLTIQRTQQEDSAVYLCASSLDDRFEQYFGPGTRLTVT.

This clone was recorded once. The chain couples TRBV6-2 or TRBV6-3 to TRBJ2-7; D might be TRBD2 (7 bases). Trimming left V 0 bases short and J 6 bases short, with 15 bases between. The CDR3 is 15 amino acids. The germline CDR1 and CDR2 sequences are MNHEY and SVGEGT. CDR3 in DNA: TGTGCCAGCAGTTACTCGGCTACAGGGAGGGTCGAGCAGTACTTC. Translation: CASSYSATGRVEQYF.

The chain is built from TRBV13 and TRBJ2-2; a weak D match, TRBD2 (6 bases). The CDR3 is made up of 15 amino acids. V shed 5 bases and J shed 3 bases, with 13 bases lying between them. Germline CDR1 PRHDT, CDR2 FYEKMQ (reference sequence). The CDR3 is CASSRGGADTGELFF. The CDR3 DNA is TGTGCCAGCAGCCGGGGAGGTGCGGACACCGGGGAGCTGTTTTTT.

The rearrangement joins TRBV13 to TRBJ1-2; TRBD1 aligns across 8 bases. The CDR3 runs to 15 residues. The V segment lost 0 bases and the J segment 8 bases; nucleotides outside the gene matches: 8. CDR1 and CDR2 (germline): PRHDT, FYEKMQ (reference sequence). The CDR3 region has the DNA TGTGCCAGCAGCTTAGGGTCGCAGGGGGCGAGAGGCTACACCTTC. Translation: CASSLGSQGARGYTF. The whole variable domain, remainder taken from reference TRBV13 and TRBJ1-2, is AAGVIQSPRHLIKEKRETATLKCYPIPRHDTVYWYQQGPGQDPQFLISFYEKMQSDKGSIPDRFSAQQFSDYHSELNMSSLELGDSALYFCASSLGSQGARGYTFGSGTRLTVV.

This chain connects TRBV13 to TRBJ2-7; TRBD2 agrees at 14 bases. Germline-derived CDR1 and CDR2 are PRHDT and FYEKMQ (reference sequence). After removal of 1 base from V and 4 bases from J, the junction contained 3 bases not matched to a gene. The CDR3 is 16 residues long. The CDR3 sequence is CASSLARTSGRYEQYF. The DNA for the CDR3 is TGTGCCAGCAGCTTAGCCCGGACTAGCGGGAGGTACGAGCAGTACTTC.

The chain couples TRBV7-2 to TRBJ2-2; unclear D gene. CDR3 length: 17 amino acids. Germline V gives CDR1 SGHTA, CDR2 FQGNSA. Trimming cost V 5 bases and J 1 base, with 17 bases left between them. The CDR3 nucleotides are TGTGCCAGCAGCCTGCTAGGCGGAGCCAAGAACACCGGGGAGCTGTTTTTT. Translating it yields CASSLLGGAKNTGELFF.

This rearrangement joins TRBV6-2 or TRBV6-3 to TRBJ2-3; 8 bases are shared with TRBD2. Germline lookup yields CDR1 MNHEY and CDR2 SVGEGT. The trim removed 4 bases at V and 0 bases at J, leaving 9 bases unmatched. CDR3 length equals 17 residues. The CDR3 region has the DNA TGTGCCAGCAGTTCCAACTCGGGACTAGACAGCACAGATACGCAGTATTTT. Translated, it gives CASSSNSGLDSTDTQYF.

This clone has a single count. V and J are TRBV11-2 and TRBJ2-1, with TRBD2 matching over 8 bases. The CDR3 has 15 amino acids. The trim removed 5 bases at V and 6 bases at J, leaving 9 bases unmatched. Germline lookup yields CDR1 SGHAT and CDR2 FQNNGV. The CDR3 DNA sequence: TGTGCCAGCAGCCGTAGCGGGATAAGTCGCAATGAGCAGTTCTTC. Translating gives CASSRSGISRNEQFF. The full variable domain, rest sourced from reference TRBV11-2 and TRBJ2-1, is EAGVAQSPRYKIIEKRQSVAFWCNPISGHATLYWYQQILGQGPKLLIQFQNNGVVDDSQLPKDRFSAERLKGVDSTLKIQPAKLEDSAVYLCASSRSGISRNEQFFGPGTRLTVL.

This clone is categorized as medium-sized (0.01 to 0.1%). The gene calls are TRBV5-4 and TRBJ2-7; 8 nucleotides align to TRBD2. The CDR3 length is 14 residues. From germline, CDR1 is SGHNT and CDR2 YYREEE (reference sequence). V gave up 5 bases and J gave up 0 bases; unmatched junction bases: 4. CDR3 protein: CASRLADSSYEQYF. DNA of the CDR3: TGTGCCAGCAGACTAGCGGATAGCTCCTACGAGCAGTACTTC.

The J gene is TRBJ1-1, the V gene TRBV27; tentatively, D is TRBD1 (6 bases). Looked up from germline, CDR1 is MNHEY and CDR2 is SMNVEV (reference sequence). There are 15 residues in the CDR3. Trimming took 0 bases from V and 1 from J, leaving 9 bases between them. The CDR3 DNA follows: TGTGCCAGCAGTTTATCTCGGGGGGCGAACACTGAAGCTTTCTTT. As protein: CASSLSRGANTEAFF.

The V call is TRBV18, the J call TRBJ2-7, with 7 bases matching TRBD1. Germline lookup yields CDR1 KGHSH and CDR2 LQKENI. V lost 2 bases to trimming and J lost 4 bases; unmatched junction nucleotides: 5. CDR3 length: 14 amino acids. The CDR3 sequence is CASSPGTAIYEQYF. In DNA, the CDR3 is TGTGCCAGCTCACCAGGGACAGCCATTTACGAGCAGTACTTC.

The rearrangement uses TRBV7-8 and TRBJ1-4, with unresolved D. V was trimmed by 5 bases and J by 8 bases, leaving 9 bases between them. Germline V gene data show CDR1 as SGHVS and CDR2 as FQNEAQ. The CDR3 runs to 12 residues. CDR3: CASSLGVEKLFF. The CDR3 nucleotides read TGTGCCAGCAGCCTCGGGGTAGAAAAACTGTTTTTT.

The chain links TRBV4-1 to TRBJ1-1, with 7 nucleotides matching TRBD1. Germline CDR1 MGHRA, CDR2 YSYEKL. V was clipped by 0 bases and J by 2 bases; unmatched bases: 6. The CDR3 length is 16 residues. The CDR3 is CASSQEQGQANTEAFF. The CDR3 DNA reads as TGCGCCAGCAGCCAAGAACAAGGACAGGCCAACACTGAAGCTTTCTTT.

V gene TRBV2 combines with J gene TRBJ1-6, with 7 nucleotides matching TRBD1. Germline CDR1 reads SNHLY; CDR2 reads FYNNEI. With 5 bases clipped from V and 6 bases from J, the junction kept 10 bases outside the gene matches. The length of the CDR3 is 16 residues. The CDR3 loop reads CASSSHAQGINSPLHF. The CDR3 nucleotides are TGTGCCAGCAGTAGCCACGCACAGGGGATTAATTCACCCCTCCACTTT.

This chain joins TRBV19 and TRBJ1-5, with 7 positions matching TRBD1. Germline V lookup: CDR1 LNHDA, CDR2 SQIVND (reference sequence). The CDR3 is made up of 16 amino acids. V was clipped by 5 bases and J by 1 base; unmatched bases: 8. This CDR3 is CASSRDRVVSNQPQHF. For the CDR3, the DNA is TGTGCCAGTAGTCGCGACAGGGTCGTGAGCAATCAGCCCCAGCATTTT.

The chain combines TRBV6-1 with TRBJ1-1; TRBD1 matches 8 bases. The CDR3 has 16 residues. With V trimmed by 2 bases and J by 5 bases, 10 bases remained unmatched. Looked up from germline, CDR1 is MNHNS and CDR2 is SASEGT. Written as DNA, the CDR3 is TGTGCCAGCAGTGAAATCTTGGGCAGGGGGCCTACTGAAGCTTTCTTT. Its protein is CASSEILGRGPTEAFF.

The rearrangement links TRBV5-1 to TRBJ2-2; possibly TRBD2 for D (5 bases). Trimming took off 4 bases at V and 2 bases at J, with 15 bases between the two ends. This CDR3 is 16 amino acids long. Germline values: CDR1 SGHRS, CDR2 YFSETQ. The CDR3, as DNA: TGCGCCAGCAGCCAAATAATCTCGGGAAACACCGGGGAGCTGTTTTTT. It codes for CASSQIISGNTGELFF. Full variable domain (rest looked up from reference TRBV5-1 and TRBJ2-2): KAGVTQTPRYLIKTRGQQVTLSCSPISGHRSVSWYQQTPGQGLQFLFEYFSETQRNKGNFPGRFSGRQFSNSRSEMNVSTLELGDSALYLCASSQIISGNTGELFFGEGSRLTVL.

The chain combines TRBV4-2 with TRBJ2-7; 7 bases align to TRBD1. Germline lookup yields CDR1 LGHNA and CDR2 YNFKEQ. With 5 bases clipped from V and 4 bases from J, the junction kept 2 bases outside the gene matches. CDR3 length equals 12 residues. The DNA of the CDR3 is TGTGCCAGCAGCAGACAGGGTTACGAGCAGTACTTC. This codes for CASSRQGYEQYF.

The rearrangement joins TRBV5-1 to TRBJ1-4, with 11 bases fitting TRBD1. There are 16 residues in the CDR3. The trim removed 4 bases at V and 7 bases at J, leaving 9 bases unmatched. CDR1 is SGHRS and CDR2 is YFSETQ in the germline V gene. CDR3 in DNA: TGCGCCAGCAGCCCTTCTCCCGGGACAGGGGGTGAAAAACTGTTTTTT. Residues: CASSPSPGTGGEKLFF.

CDR3 loop: CASSQDWRSIYGYTF. As DNA, the CDR3 is TGTGCCAGCAGCCAAGACTGGCGAAGCATCTATGGCTACACCTTC. This chain uses TRBV14 with TRBJ1-2; D is unresolved. The germline CDR1 and CDR2 sequences are SGHDN and FVKESK. The CDR3 consists of 15 residues. V dropped 0 bases and J dropped 4 bases, with 12 bases sitting between them. Filled out from reference TRBV14 and TRBJ1-2, the complete variable domain reads EAGVTQFPSHSVIEKGQTVTLRCDPISGHDNLYWYRRVMGKEIKFLLHFVKESKQDESGMPNNRFLAERTGGTYSTLKVQPAELEDSGVYFCASSQDWRSIYGYTFGSGTRLTVV.

The rearrangement links TRBV2 to TRBJ1-6; the D gene is possibly TRBD1 (5 bases). Deletions cut 7 bases from V and 4 bases from J, with 14 bases between. The CDR3 has 15 residues. Per the germline V gene, CDR1 is SNHLY and CDR2 is FYNNEI. The CDR3 DNA reads TGTGCCAGCATGCCGGACAAGTTTTATAATTCACCCCTCCACTTT. Translating gives CASMPDKFYNSPLHF.

The chain combines TRBV10-1 with TRBJ2-2, with 8 bases that match TRBD1. From germline, CDR1 is WNHNN and CDR2 SYGVQD (reference sequence). V trimming: 8 bases; J trimming: 1 base; junction bases outside the gene matches: 0. This CDR3 is 13 amino acids long. This CDR3 reads CASGTGNTGELFF. The DNA for the CDR3 is TGCGCCAGCGGGACAGGGAACACCGGGGAGCTGTTTTTT.

The chain links TRBV7-6 to TRBJ1-1, with 7 bases matching TRBD1. This CDR3 region has 13 residues. Germline trimming cut 3 bases from V and 5 bases from J; bases unmatched to any gene: 3. The germline gives CDR1 SGHVS, CDR2 FNYEAQ. CDR3 sequence reads: CASSLRGRTEAFF. The CDR3 nucleotides read TGTGCCAGCAGCTTGAGGGGGCGGACTGAAGCTTTCTTT.

This chain connects TRBV20-1 to TRBJ1-1, with a weak D call TRBD1 (6 bases). Germline V CDR1 and CDR2: DFQATT, SNEGSKA (reference sequence). Trimming removed 6 bases from V and 10 bases from J, with 12 bases in between. This CDR3 region has 10 residues. The chain's CDR3 is CSASGTPAFF. CDR3 bases: TGCAGTGCGTCCGGGACACCAGCTTTCTTT.

The chain has TRBV18 and TRBJ1-1, with D unresolved. V was pared by 2 bases and J by 4 bases, with 14 bases between. The CDR3 is 15 amino acids. Germline CDR1 reads KGHSH; CDR2 reads LQKENI. CDR3 amino acids: CASSPVKGRSTEAFF. The CDR3 nucleotides are TGTGCCAGCTCACCAGTTAAGGGAAGGAGCACTGAAGCTTTCTTT.

The chain recombines TRBV9 with TRBJ2-1; the D is unclear. The length of the CDR3 is 12 residues. V was shortened by 4 bases and J by 8 bases, with 10 bases between the two germline ends. Looked up from germline, CDR1 is SGDLS and CDR2 is YYNGEE. The CDR3 coding sequence is TGTGCCAGCAGCCCACATTTGGATGAGCAGTTCTTC. It is translated as CASSPHLDEQFF.

V is TRBV24-1 and J is TRBJ1-5, with D perhaps TRBD1 (5 bases). The CDR3 runs to 14 residues. Germline values: CDR1 KGHDR, CDR2 SFDVKD. The V and J ends lost 1 base and 4 bases respectively, with 7 bases between them. The CDR3 here is CATSDLAGNQPQHF. Here the CDR3 DNA reads TGTGCCACCAGTGATTTAGCAGGGAATCAGCCCCAGCATTTT.